This T cell receptor (beta chain) was recorded in a study of STAT5B mutations in CD4+ large granular lymphocyte leukemia. Control samples were healthy donors' buffy coats. Measured with immunoSEQ multiplex PCR; TCRdb has only the in-frame clones, and not every one. The table lists about 27,000 clones, around three quarters of them singletons. The CDR3 length is 15 residues. Per germline, CDR1 WNHNN and CDR2 SYGVQD (reference sequence). This clone occurred a few times. Relative to the germline gene, one junction end is altered; a read error may explain this. The sequenced sample was CD4+ T cells from blood buffy coats. V is TRBV10-1 and J is TRBJ2-1; D uncertain. This clonotype was sampled from a human donor in good health. CDR3 in DNA: TGCGCCAGCAGAGAGTACCCGATCACCTACAATGAGCAGTTCTTC. Residues: CASREYPITYNEQFF.